This T cell receptor beta chain was recorded in a study of cytomegalovirus exposure and HLA in healthy donors. Overall study results and limits: When a later analysis was performed, an Asian-associated ancestry cluster reportedly had fewer N-insertions than the roughly 690-donor mean.

CDR1 and CDR2 (germline): SEHNR, FQNEAQ (reference sequence). V lost 6 bases to trimming and J lost 6 bases; unmatched junction nucleotides: 5. CDR3 size: 13 residues. Points on this clone: Its antigen is still unknown.

The PCR used 60 Vbeta and 13 Jbeta primers. Clones were read by immunoSEQ multiplex PCR, and TCRdb kept only the in-frame ones, dropping some. The table includes under 90,000 clones, less than 80% detected once. The chain joins TRBV7-9 to TRBJ2-1; 7 positions match TRBD2. Sequencing was done on a sample of PBMCs. The receptor's source is a man between 35 and 55 years old in good health and CMV-seropositive. The CDR3 loop reads CASRYSSGNEQFF. CDR3 bases: TGTGCCAGCAGATACTCTAGCGGCAATGAGCAGTTCTTC.